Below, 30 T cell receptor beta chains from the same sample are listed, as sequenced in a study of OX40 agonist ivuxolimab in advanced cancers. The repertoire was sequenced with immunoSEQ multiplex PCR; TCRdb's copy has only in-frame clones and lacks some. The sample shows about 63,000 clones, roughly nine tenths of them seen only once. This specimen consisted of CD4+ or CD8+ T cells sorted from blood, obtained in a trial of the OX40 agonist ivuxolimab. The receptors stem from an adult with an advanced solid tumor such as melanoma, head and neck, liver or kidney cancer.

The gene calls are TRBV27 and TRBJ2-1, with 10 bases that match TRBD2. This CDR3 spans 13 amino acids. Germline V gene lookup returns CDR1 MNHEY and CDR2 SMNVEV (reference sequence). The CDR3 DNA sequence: TGTGCAAGTCGACTAGCGGGCAACAATGAGCAGTTCTTC. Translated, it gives CASRLAGNNEQFF.

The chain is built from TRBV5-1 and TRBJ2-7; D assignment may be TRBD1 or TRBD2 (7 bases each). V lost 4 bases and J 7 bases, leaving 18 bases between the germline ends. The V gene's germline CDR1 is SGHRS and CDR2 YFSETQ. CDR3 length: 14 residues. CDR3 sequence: CASSPRQGGSEQYF. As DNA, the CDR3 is TGCGCCAGCAGCCCAAGACAGGGAGGGTCGGAGCAGTACTTC.

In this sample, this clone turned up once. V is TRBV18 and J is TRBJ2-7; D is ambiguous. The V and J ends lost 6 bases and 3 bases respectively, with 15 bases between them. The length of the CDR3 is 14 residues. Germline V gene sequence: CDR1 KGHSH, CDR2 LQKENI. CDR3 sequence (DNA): TGTGCCAGCTCGAAGGAAAACTCCGTCTACGAGCAGTACTTC. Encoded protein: CASSKENSVYEQYF.

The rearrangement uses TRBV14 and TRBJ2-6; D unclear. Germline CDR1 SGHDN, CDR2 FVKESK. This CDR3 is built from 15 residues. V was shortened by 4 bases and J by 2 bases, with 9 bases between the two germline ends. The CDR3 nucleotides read TGTGCCAGCAGCCCTTGGAACCCTGGGGCCAACGTCCTGACTTTC. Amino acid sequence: CASSPWNPGANVLTF.

CDR3: CASSLEVAGVPYNEQFF. In nucleotides, the CDR3 is TGTGCCAGCAGTTTGGAAGTCGCGGGAGTCCCCTACAATGAGCAGTTCTTC. The rearrangement links TRBV27 to TRBJ2-1, with TRBD2 matching over 7 bases. With V trimmed by 3 bases and J by 2 bases, 10 bases remained unmatched. Germline CDR1 is MNHEY and CDR2 is SMNVEV (reference sequence). This CDR3 has 17 residues.

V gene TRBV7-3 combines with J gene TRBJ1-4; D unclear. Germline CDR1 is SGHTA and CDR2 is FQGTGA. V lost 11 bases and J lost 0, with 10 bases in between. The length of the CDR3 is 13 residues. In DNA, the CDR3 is TGTGCCGGATCTGCTGCAACTAATGAAAAACTGTTTTTT. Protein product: CAGSAATNEKLFF.

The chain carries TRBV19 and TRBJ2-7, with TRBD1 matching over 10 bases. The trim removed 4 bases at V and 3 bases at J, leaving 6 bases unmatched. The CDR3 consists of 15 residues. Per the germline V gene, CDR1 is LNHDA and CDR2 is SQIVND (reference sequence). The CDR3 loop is CASSNRDRGGYEQYF. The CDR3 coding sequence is TGTGCCAGTAGTAACCGGGACAGGGGTGGCTACGAGCAGTACTTC.

The CDR3 region has the DNA TGTGCCAGCAGCGTCGGTGGGTTCACAGATACGCAGTATTTT. The encoded protein is CASSVGGFTDTQYF. V and J are TRBV9 and TRBJ2-3; D remains ambiguous. Germline CDR1 and CDR2: SGDLS and YYNGEE. The germline V and J ends were trimmed by 2 bases and 2 bases, with 9 bases remaining between them. The CDR3 sequence is 14 residues long.

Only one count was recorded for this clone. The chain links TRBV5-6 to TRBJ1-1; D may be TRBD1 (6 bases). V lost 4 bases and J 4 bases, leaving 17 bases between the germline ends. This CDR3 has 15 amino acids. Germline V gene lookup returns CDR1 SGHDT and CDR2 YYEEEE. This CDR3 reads CASSPTTGLLTEAFF. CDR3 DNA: TGTGCCAGCAGCCCGACGACAGGCCTTCTCACTGAAGCTTTCTTT. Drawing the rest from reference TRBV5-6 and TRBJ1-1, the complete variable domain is DAGVTQSPTHLIKTRGQQVTLRCSPKSGHDTVSWYQQALGQGPQFIFQYYEEEERQRGNFPDRFSGHQFPNYSSELNVNALLLGDSALYLCASSPTTGLLTEAFFGQGTRLTVV.

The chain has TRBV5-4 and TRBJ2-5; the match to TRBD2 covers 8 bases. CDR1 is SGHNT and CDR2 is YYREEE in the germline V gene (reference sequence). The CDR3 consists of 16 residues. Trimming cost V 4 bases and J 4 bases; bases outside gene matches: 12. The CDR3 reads CASSPRSGRFGETQYF. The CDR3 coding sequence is TGTGCCAGCAGCCCTAGGAGCGGGAGATTCGGAGAGACCCAGTACTTC.

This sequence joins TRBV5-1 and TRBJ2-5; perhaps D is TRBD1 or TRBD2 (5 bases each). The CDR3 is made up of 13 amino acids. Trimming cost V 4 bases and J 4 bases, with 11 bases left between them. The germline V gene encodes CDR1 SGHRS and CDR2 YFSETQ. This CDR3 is CASSQGAGETQYF. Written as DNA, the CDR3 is TGCGCCAGCAGCCAGGGAGCTGGAGAGACCCAGTACTTC.

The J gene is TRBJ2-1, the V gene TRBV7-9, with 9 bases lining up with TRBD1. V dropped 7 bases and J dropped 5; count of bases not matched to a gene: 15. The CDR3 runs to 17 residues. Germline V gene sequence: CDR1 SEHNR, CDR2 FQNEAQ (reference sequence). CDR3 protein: CASTKGSWDRVNNEQFF. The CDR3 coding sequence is TGTGCCAGCACCAAGGGGTCCTGGGACAGGGTAAACAATGAGCAGTTCTTC.

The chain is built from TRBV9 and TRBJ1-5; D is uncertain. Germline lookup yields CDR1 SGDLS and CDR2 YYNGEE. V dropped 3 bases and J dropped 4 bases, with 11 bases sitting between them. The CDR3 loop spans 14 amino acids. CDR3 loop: CASSARWSNQPQHF. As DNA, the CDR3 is TGTGCCAGCAGCGCCCGATGGTCTAATCAGCCCCAGCATTTT.

CDR3 sequence: CASSARQGATYEQYF. The CDR3 nucleotides are TGCGCCAGCAGCGCACGACAGGGGGCTACTTACGAGCAGTACTTC. The rearrangement links TRBV5-1 to TRBJ2-7; 10 positions match TRBD1. This CDR3 is built from 15 residues. V dropped 4 bases and J dropped 4; count of bases not matched to a gene: 8. Germline V gives CDR1 SGHRS, CDR2 YFSETQ. Full variable domain (outside the CDR3, taken from reference TRBV5-1 and TRBJ2-7): KAGVTQTPRYLIKTRGQQVTLSCSPISGHRSVSWYQQTPGQGLQFLFEYFSETQRNKGNFPGRFSGRQFSNSRSEMNVSTLELGDSALYLCASSARQGATYEQYFGPGTRLTVT.

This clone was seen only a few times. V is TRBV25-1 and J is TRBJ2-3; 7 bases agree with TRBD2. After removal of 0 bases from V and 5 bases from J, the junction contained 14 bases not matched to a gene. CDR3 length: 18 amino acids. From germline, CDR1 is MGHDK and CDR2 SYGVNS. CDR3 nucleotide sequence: TGTGCCAGCAGTGAATATTTGCGCGGGAGTAGGTTCGGAGATACGCAGTATTTT. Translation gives CASSEYLRGSRFGDTQYF.

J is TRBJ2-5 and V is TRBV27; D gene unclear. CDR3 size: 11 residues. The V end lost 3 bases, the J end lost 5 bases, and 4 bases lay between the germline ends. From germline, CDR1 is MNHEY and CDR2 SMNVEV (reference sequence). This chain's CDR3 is CASSFAETQYF. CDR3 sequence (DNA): TGTGCCAGCAGTTTTGCGGAGACCCAGTACTTC.

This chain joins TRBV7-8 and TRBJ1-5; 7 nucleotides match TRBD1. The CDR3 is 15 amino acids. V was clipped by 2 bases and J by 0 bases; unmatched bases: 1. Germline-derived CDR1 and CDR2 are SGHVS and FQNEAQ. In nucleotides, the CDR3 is TGTGCCAGCAGCTTAAGGGGGCTTAGCAATCAGCCCCAGCATTTT. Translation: CASSLRGLSNQPQHF.

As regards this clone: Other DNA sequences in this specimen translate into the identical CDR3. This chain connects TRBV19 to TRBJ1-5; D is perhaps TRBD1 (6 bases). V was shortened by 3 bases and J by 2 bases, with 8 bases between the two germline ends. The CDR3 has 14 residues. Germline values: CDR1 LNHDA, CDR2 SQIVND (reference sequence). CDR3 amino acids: CASSIRQGNQPQHF. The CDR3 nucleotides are TGTGCCAGTAGTATCCGACAGGGCAATCAGCCCCAGCATTTT.

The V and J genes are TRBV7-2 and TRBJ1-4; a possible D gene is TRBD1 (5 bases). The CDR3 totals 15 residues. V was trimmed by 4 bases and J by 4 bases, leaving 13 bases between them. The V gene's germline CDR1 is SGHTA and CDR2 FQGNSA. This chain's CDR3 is CASSSQGGLNEKLFF. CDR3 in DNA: TGTGCCAGCAGCTCCCAGGGAGGACTTAATGAAAAACTGTTTTTT.

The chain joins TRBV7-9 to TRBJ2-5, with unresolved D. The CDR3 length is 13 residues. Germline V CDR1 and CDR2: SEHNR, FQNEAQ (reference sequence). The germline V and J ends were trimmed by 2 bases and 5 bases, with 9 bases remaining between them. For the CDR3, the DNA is TGTGCCAGCAGCTTAATCGGCTTTGAGACCCAGTACTTC. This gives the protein CASSLIGFETQYF.

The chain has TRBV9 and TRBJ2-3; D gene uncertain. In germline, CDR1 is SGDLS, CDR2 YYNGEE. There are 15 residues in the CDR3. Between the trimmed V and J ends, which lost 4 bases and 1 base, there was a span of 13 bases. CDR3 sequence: CASSPRSGGTDTQYF. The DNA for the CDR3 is TGTGCCAGCAGCCCCCGGAGTGGGGGCACAGATACGCAGTATTTT. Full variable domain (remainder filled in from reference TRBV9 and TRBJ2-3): DSGVTQTPKHLITATGQRVTLRCSPRSGDLSVYWYQQSLDQGLQFLIQYYNGEERAKGNILERFSAQQFPDLHSELNLSSLELGDSALYFCASSPRSGGTDTQYFGPGTRLTVL.

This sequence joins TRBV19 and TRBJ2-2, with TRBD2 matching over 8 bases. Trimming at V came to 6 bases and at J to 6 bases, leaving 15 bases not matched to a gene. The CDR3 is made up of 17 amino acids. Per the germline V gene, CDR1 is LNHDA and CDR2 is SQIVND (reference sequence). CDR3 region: CASRLSRGGNVPGELFF. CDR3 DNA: TGTGCCAGTAGGCTCTCCCGGGGGGGTAATGTCCCCGGGGAGCTGTTTTTT.

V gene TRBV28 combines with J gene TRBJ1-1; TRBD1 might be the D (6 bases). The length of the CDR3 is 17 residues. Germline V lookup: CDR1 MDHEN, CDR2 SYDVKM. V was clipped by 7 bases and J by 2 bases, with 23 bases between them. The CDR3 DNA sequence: TGTGCCAGCACTCTTCCGGGTCCAGGGGCCGGAAACACTGAAGCTTTCTTT. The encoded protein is CASTLPGPGAGNTEAFF.

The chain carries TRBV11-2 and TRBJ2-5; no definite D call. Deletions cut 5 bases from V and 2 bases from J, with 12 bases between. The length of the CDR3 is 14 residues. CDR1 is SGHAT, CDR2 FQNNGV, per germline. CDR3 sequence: CASSHQSVQETQYF. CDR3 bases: TGTGCCAGCAGCCATCAGTCCGTTCAAGAGACCCAGTACTTC.

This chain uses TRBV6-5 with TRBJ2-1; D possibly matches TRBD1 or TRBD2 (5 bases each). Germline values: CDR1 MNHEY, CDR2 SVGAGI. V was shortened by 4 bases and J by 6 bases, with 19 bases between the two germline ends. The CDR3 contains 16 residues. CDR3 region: CASSSPGPPSRNEQFF. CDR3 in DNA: TGTGCCAGCAGTTCACCGGGACCTCCCTCCCGCAATGAGCAGTTCTTC.

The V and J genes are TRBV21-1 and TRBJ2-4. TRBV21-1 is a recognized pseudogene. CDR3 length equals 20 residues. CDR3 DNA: TGTGCCAGCCCCAAAGAGTGTCTCTGCTTCCTTAACCTAGCCAAAAACATTCAGTACTTC. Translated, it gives CASPKECLCFLNLAKNIQYF.

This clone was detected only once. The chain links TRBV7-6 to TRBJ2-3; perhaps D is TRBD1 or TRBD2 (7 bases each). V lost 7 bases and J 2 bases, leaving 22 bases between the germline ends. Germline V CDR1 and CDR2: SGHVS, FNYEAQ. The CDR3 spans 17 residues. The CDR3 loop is CASNLGGASGVTDTQYF. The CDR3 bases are TGTGCCAGCAACCTAGGGGGCGCGAGCGGGGTCACAGATACGCAGTATTTT.

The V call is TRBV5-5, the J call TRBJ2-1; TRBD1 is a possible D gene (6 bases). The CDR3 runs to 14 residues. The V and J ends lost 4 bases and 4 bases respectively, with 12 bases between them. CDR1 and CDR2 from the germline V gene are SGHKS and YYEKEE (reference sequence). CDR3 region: CASSPTTGYNEQFF. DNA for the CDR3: TGTGCCAGCAGCCCGACAACAGGGTACAATGAGCAGTTCTTC.

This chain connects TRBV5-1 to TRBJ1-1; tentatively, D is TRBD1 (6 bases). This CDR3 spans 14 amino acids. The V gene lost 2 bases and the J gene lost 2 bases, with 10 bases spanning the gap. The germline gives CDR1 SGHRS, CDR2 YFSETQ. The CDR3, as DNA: TGCGCCAGCAGCTTTGACAGGCATAACACTGAAGCTTTCTTT. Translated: CASSFDRHNTEAFF.

The CDR3 sequence: CASSFLMGGSNEKLFF. The CDR3 nucleotides read TGCGCCAGCAGCTTCCTTATGGGAGGAAGCAATGAAAAACTGTTTTTT. The chain has TRBV5-1 and TRBJ1-4; D is unclear. CDR3 length equals 16 residues. The germline gives CDR1 SGHRS, CDR2 YFSETQ. The V and J ends lost 2 bases and 5 bases respectively, with 16 bases between them.